The clone carrying this T cell receptor beta chain was seen ten or more times. Antigen: not known. The data were taken from a study of breast tumors, draining lymph nodes, adjacent tissues. Trimming removed 0 bases from V and 2 bases from J, with 11 bases in between. This CDR3 spans 16 amino acids. CDR1 and CDR2 (germline): LNHNV, YYDKDF (reference sequence). Overall study results and limits: Tumor repertoires ranked between lymph nodes and nontumor tissue in diversity, with V and J gene preferences. Findings are consistent with lymph node origin and intratumoral expansion of most tumor T cells.

The lymph nodes were axillary draining lymph nodes from breast cancer patients. TCRdb redid the calling of the multiplex PCR reads with MiXCR, one entry per CDR3 protein. In the table there are roughly 220,000 distinct CDR3 sequences, 30% to 35% of which are singletons. This receptor was obtained from a female donor with breast cancer. Some clones in this sample may be carry-over from other donors' samples. The gene calls are TRBV15 and TRBJ2-1; maybe TRBD1 (6 bases). The sample consisted of axillary lymph node tissue. In DNA form, the CDR3 reads TGTGCCACCAGCAGAGAATCGCAGGGGACCTACAATGAGCAGTTCTTC. Its translation is CATSRESQGTYNEQFF. The variable domain in full, with the rest retrieved from reference TRBV15 and TRBJ2-1, is DAMVIQNPRYQVTQFGKPVTLSCSQTLNHNVMYWYQQKSSQAPKLLFHYYDKDFNNEADTPDNFQSRRPNTSFCFLDIRSPGLGDTAMYLCATSRESQGTYNEQFFGPGTRLTVL.